Many counts were recorded for the clone carrying this TCR beta chain. This specimen belongs to a study of spatial heterogeneity in lung cancer. Study information: Detection consistently yielded more beta chains than alpha chains.

TCRdb passed the 5' RACE reads through MiXCR, listing each CDR3 protein once. The table lists about 39,000 distinct CDR3 sequences, approximately 3% of them singletons. Germline assignment: CDR1 DFQATT and CDR2 SNEGSKA (reference sequence). The V end lost 2 bases, the J end lost 0 bases, and 20 bases lay between the germline ends. This CDR3 is 17 amino acids long. The time point was: sample taken at primary tumor resection. The 60 to 80 donors had untreated early-stage non-small cell lung cancer. Sample: normal lung tissue next to the tumor, taken at surgery. The chain joins TRBV20-1 to TRBJ2-7; no clear D. This receptor was taken from a male donor with early-stage non-small cell lung cancer. CDR3 in amino acids: CSARTPPRPAGSYEQYF. In nucleotides, the CDR3 is TGCAGTGCTAGAACCCCACCGCGGCCCGCAGGCTCCTACGAGCAGTACTTC.